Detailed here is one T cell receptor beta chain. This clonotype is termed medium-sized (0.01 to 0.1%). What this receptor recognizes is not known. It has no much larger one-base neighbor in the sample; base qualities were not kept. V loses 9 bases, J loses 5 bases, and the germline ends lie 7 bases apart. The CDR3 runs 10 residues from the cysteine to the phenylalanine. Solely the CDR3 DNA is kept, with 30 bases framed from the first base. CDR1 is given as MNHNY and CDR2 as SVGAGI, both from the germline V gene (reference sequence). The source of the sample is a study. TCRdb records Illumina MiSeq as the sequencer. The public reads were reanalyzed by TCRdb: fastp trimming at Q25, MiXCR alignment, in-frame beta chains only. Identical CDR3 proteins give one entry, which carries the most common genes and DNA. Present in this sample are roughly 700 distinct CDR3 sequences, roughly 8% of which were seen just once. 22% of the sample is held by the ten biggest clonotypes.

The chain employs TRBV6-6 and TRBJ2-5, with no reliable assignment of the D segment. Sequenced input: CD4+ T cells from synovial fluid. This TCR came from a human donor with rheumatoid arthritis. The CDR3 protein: CASRRETQYF. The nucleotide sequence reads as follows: TGTGCCAGTAGGCGGGAGACCCAGTACTTC.